The following is a T cell receptor beta chain sequence with its context. It has no known antigen specificity. Base qualities are not at hand, and no much larger clone is one base apart. Frozen genomic DNA underwent high-throughput TCRbeta CDR3 sequencing by immunoSEQ, including PCR amplification, mapping, bias correction and internal controls. Per the original workflow: Only productive rearrangements were retained, with each unique TCRbeta sequence defined by its CDR3 nucleotide sequence together with its V and J gene. A sequence counted as donor-reactive only if the sequence showed at least 5-fold expansion in CFSE-low cells compared with unstimulated pre-transplant cells and had a frequency of at least 0.01%. Per-subject minimum frequency thresholds, based on the lowest-template unstimulated sample, ensured at least 90% detection power. Jensen-Shannon divergence between the top 1000 TCRbeta sequences after and before transplant was used to measure repertoire turnover. Two-sided Fisher's exact tests were used to test for changes in the detection of donor-reactive sequences. TCRdb carries this immuneACCESS record with in-frame sequences only. Its versions omit some clonotypes, under half of them owing to an unresolved V gene in the studies checked, with the rest unexplained. D and trimming were read from the DNA, whereas the V and J calls and clone size are those reported in that table. Present in this sample are about 70,000 clones, 75% to 90% of which were seen just once. Of the sample, approximately 0.8% is held by the ten largest clones.

For CDR1 and CDR2, the germline V gene lists SGHVS and FQNEAQ. Germline trimming amounts to 3 bases on V and 4 bases on J, with 8 as the count of junction bases outside the gene matches. The CDR3, cysteine through phenylalanine, is 15 amino acids long. Only the CDR3 DNA is retained, 45 bases long and in frame from the first base. This specimen comes from a study of T cell clones after liver transplantation (dated by TCRdb to the late 2010s). As for the study more broadly: ITN030ST, the source of the samples, was a randomized trial that attempted immunosuppression withdrawal within 2 years of liver transplantation. As an antigen-independent comparator for donor-reactive sequences, third party-reactive TCRbeta sequences were also identified from pre-transplant MLRs. Donor-reactive T cell clones were identified using TCRbeta sequencing after a pre-transplant mixed lymphocyte reaction and were then followed in post-transplant blood. The studied cohort comprised 8 liver transplant recipients, 3 classified as tolerant and 5 as non-tolerant. The subjects received no induction therapy and were kept on standard immunosuppression until randomization at 12-24 months post-transplant. Three of the eight recipients were HCV-positive; the others were transplanted for non-autoimmune, non-viral indications. Tolerance was defined as complete withdrawal of immunosuppression for at least one year without a rise in liver enzymes beyond twice the upper limit of normal. Blood samples were collected pre-transplant, pre-randomization before withdrawal, and post-randomization after either full withdrawal or failed withdrawal.

Thawed unstimulated PBMCs were stained for CD3, CD4 and CD8 and FACS-sorted into CD3+CD4+ and CD3+CD8+ populations. Each of the 8 studied subjects was randomized to immunosuppression withdrawal. The Qiagen DNeasy Blood and Tissue Kit was used for genomic DNA isolation. Paper-wide results and their limitations: Conclusions were preliminary, limited by small, heterogeneous patient numbers and non-standardized post-transplant time points. In 5 of 8 subjects, regardless of tolerance or HCV status, circulating donor-reactive CD4 TCRbeta sequences dropped significantly post-transplant. Low numbers of available donor cells limited the measurable donor-reactive repertoire in a couple of subjects. Donor-reactive sequences decreased more than third party-reactive sequences, which suggests partial antigen-specific deletion that was not related to withdrawal success. Since no allograft tissue specimens were available, donor-reactive T cells may have migrated into the graft instead of being deleted. Once repertoire turnover was taken into account, donor-reactive detection showed a significant reduction for CD4 in 7 of 8 subjects and for CD8 in 8 of 8.

Sequenced here: CD4+ T cells from blood, sampled 12 months after liver transplant. The TCR sequence derives from a human patient who received a liver transplant. A transplant means some T cells may be of graft donor rather than patient origin. Recombination connected TRBV7-8 to TRBJ2-7; the junction holds 8 bases that match TRBD2. DNA sequence: TGTGCCAGCAGCTTCATAGCGGGAATGGGGTACGAGCAGTACTTC. It translates as CASSFIAGMGYEQYF. Outside the CDR3, residues come from the reference TRBV7-8 and TRBJ2-7 proteins, so the full variable domain is: GAGVSQSPRYKVAKRGQDVALRCDPISGHVSLFWYQQALGQGPEFLTYFQNEAQLDKSGLPSDRFFAERPEGSVSTLKIQRTQQEDSAVYLCASSFIAGMGYEQYFGPGTRLTVT.